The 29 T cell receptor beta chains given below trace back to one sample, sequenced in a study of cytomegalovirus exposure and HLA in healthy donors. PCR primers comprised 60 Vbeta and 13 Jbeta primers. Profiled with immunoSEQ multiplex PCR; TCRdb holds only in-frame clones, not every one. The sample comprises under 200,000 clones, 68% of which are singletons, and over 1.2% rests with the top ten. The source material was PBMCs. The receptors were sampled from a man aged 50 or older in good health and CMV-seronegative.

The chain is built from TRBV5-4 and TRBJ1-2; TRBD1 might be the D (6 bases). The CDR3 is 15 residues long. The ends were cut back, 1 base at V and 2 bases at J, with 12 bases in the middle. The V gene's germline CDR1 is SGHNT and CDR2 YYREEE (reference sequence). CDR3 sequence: CASSLQDRLNYGYTF. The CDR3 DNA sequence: TGTGCCAGCAGCTTGCAAGACAGGCTAAACTATGGCTACACCTTC.

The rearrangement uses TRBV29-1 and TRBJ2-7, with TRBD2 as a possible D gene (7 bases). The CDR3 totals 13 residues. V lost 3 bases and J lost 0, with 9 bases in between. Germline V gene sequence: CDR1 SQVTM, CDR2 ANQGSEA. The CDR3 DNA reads TGCAGCGTTGAGGGGGGGCACTCCTACGAGCAGTACTTC. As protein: CSVEGGHSYEQYF.

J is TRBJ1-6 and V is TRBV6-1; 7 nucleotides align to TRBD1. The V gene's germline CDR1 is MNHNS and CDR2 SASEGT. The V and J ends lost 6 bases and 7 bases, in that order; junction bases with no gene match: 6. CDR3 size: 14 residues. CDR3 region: CASSLTTGNSPLHF. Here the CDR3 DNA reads TGTGCCAGCAGCCTGACGACAGGGAATTCACCCCTCCACTTT.

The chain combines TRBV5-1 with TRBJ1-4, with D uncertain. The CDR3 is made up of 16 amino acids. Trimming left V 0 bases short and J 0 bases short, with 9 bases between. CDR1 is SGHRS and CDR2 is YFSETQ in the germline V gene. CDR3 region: CASSLVTAATNEKLFF. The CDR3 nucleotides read TGCGCCAGCAGCTTGGTTACAGCTGCAACTAATGAAAAACTGTTTTTT.

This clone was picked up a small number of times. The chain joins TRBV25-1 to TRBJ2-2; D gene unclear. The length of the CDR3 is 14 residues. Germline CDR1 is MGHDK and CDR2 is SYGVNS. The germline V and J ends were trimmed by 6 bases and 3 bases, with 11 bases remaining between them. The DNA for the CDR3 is TGTGCCAGCAGGGCGCAGGTTTACACCGGGGAGCTGTTTTTT. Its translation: CASRAQVYTGELFF. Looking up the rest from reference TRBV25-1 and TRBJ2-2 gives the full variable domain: EADIYQTPRYLVIGTGKKITLECSQTMGHDKMYWYQQDPGMELHLIHYSYGVNSTEKGDLSSESTVSRIRTEHFPLTLESARPSHTSQYLCASRAQVYTGELFFGEGSRLTVL.

This CDR3 reads CASSLGNGTGYGYTF. The DNA of the CDR3 is TGTGCCAGCAGCTTAGGGAATGGGACAGGCTATGGCTACACCTTC. The rearrangement uses TRBV11-2 and TRBJ1-2, with TRBD1 matching over 8 bases. Germline values: CDR1 SGHAT, CDR2 FQNNGV. The ends lost 1 base at V and 4 bases at J; junction bases unmatched: 5. The length of the CDR3 is 15 residues.

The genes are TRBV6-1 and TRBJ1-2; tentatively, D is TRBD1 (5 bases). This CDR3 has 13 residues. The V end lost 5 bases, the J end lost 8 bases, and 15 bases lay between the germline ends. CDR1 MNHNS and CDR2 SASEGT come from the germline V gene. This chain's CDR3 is CASSPTGLRGYTF. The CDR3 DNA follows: TGTGCCAGCAGTCCTACAGGATTGAGAGGCTACACCTTC.

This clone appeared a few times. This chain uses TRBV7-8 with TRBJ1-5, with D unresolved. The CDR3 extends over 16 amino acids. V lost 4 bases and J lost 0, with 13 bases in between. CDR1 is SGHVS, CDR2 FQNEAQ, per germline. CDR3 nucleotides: TGTGCCAGCAGCTCCCCGGGAGAATATAGCAATCAGCCCCAGCATTTT. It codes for CASSSPGEYSNQPQHF. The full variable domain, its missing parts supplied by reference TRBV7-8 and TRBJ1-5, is GAGVSQSPRYKVAKRGQDVALRCDPISGHVSLFWYQQALGQGPEFLTYFQNEAQLDKSGLPSDRFFAERPEGSVSTLKIQRTQQEDSAVYLCASSSPGEYSNQPQHFGDGTRLSIL.

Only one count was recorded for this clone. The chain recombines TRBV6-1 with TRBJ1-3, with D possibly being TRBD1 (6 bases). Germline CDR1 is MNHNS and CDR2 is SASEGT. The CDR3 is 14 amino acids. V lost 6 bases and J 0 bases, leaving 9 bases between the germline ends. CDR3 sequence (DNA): TGTGCCAGCAGGACAGGCAACTCTGGAAACACCATATATTTT. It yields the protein CASRTGNSGNTIYF.

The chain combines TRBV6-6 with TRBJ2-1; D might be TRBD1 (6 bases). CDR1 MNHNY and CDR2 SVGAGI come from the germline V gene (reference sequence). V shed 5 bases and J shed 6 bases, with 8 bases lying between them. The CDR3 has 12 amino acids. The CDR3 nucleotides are TGTGCCAGCAGTCAACAGGGCAATGAGCAGTTCTTC. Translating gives CASSQQGNEQFF.

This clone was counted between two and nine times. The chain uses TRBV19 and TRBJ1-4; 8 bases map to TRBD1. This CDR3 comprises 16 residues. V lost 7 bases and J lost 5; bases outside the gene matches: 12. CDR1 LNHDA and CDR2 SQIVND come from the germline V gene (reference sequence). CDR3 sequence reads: CASNTGQGQRNEKLFF. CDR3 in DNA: TGTGCCAGTAATACAGGACAGGGCCAGCGGAATGAAAAACTGTTTTTT. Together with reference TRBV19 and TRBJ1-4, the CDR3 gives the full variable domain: DGGITQSPKYLFRKEGQNVTLSCEQNLNHDAMYWYRQDPGQGLRLIYYSQIVNDFQKGDIAEGYSVSREKKESFPLTVTSAQKNPTAFYLCASNTGQGQRNEKLFFGSGTQLSVL.

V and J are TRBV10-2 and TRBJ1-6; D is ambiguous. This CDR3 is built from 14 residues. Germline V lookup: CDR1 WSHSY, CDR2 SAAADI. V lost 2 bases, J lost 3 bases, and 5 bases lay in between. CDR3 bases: TGCGCCAGCAGTGAGACTGACTATAATTCACCCCTCCACTTT. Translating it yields CASSETDYNSPLHF.

The CDR3 region has the DNA TGTGCCAGCAGCTTAGTTTTGCAGGGGGCCAACGAGCAGTACTTC. Translation gives CASSLVLQGANEQYF. This chain links TRBV7-6 with TRBJ2-7; TRBD1 matches at 8 bases. This CDR3 is built from 15 residues. Per the germline V gene, CDR1 is SGHVS and CDR2 is FNYEAQ. After removal of 1 base from V and 5 bases from J, the junction contained 7 bases not matched to a gene.

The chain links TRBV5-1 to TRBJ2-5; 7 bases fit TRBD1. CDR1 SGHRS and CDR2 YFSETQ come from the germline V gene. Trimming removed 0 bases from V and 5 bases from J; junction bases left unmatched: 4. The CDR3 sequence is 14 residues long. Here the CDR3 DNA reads TGCGCCAGCAGCTTGGTTACAGGGGTTGAGACCCAGTACTTC. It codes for CASSLVTGVETQYF.

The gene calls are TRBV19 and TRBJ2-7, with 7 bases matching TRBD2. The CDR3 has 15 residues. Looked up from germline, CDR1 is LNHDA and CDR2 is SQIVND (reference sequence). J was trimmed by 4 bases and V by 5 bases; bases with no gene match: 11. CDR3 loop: CASSPRGGVNYEQYF. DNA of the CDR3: TGTGCCAGTAGTCCTCGGGGAGGGGTTAATTACGAGCAGTACTTC. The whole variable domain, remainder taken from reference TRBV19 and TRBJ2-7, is DGGITQSPKYLFRKEGQNVTLSCEQNLNHDAMYWYRQDPGQGLRLIYYSQIVNDFQKGDIAEGYSVSREKKESFPLTVTSAQKNPTAFYLCASSPRGGVNYEQYFGPGTRLTVT.

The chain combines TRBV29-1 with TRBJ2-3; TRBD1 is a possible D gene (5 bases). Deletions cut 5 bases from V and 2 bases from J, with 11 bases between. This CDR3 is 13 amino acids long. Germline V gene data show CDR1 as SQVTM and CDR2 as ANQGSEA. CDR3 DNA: TGCAGCGTTAAACAGGCCCCCACAGATACGCAGTATTTT. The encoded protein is CSVKQAPTDTQYF.

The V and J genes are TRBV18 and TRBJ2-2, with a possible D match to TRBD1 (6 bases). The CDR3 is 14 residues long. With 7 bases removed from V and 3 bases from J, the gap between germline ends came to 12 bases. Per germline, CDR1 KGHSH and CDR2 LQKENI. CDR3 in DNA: TGTGCCAGCTGTCGGGACACCTACACCGGGGAGCTGTTTTTT. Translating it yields CASCRDTYTGELFF.

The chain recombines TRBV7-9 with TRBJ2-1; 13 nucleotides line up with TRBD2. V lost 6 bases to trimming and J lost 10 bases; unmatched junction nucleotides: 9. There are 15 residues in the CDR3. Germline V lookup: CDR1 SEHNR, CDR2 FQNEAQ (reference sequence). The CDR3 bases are TGTGCCAGCAGTTTGGGACTAGCGGGGTCGGGGGAGCAGTTCTTC. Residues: CASSLGLAGSGEQFF. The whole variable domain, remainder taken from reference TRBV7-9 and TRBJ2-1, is DTGVSQNPRHKITKRGQNVTFRCDPISEHNRLYWYRQTLGQGPEFLTYFQNEAQLEKSRLLSDRFSAERPKGSFSTLEIQRTEQGDSAMYLCASSLGLAGSGEQFFGPGTRLTVL.

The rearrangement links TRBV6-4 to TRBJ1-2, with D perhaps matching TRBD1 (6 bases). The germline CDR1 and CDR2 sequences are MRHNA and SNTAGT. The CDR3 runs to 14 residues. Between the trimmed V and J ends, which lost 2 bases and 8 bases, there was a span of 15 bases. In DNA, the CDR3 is TGTGCCAGCAGTGACACTAACAGGGTTTTCGGCTACACCTTC. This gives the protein CASSDTNRVFGYTF.

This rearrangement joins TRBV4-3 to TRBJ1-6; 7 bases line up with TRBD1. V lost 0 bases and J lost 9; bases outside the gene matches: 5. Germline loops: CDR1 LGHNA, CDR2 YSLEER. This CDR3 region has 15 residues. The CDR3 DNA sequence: TGCGCCAGCAGCCAAGATTGGCAGGGGGGTTCACCCCTCCACTTT. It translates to CASSQDWQGGSPLHF.

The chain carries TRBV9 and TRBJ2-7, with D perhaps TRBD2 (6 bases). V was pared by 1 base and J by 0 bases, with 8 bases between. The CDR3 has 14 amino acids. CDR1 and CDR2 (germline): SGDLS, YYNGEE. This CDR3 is CASSVMGGSYEQYF. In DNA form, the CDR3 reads TGTGCCAGCAGCGTAATGGGGGGCTCCTACGAGCAGTACTTC.

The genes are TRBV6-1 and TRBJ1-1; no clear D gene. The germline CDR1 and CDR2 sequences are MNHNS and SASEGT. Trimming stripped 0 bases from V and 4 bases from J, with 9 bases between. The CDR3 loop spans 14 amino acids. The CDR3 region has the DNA TGTGCCAGCAGTGAAGCTGGGTACAGCACTGAAGCTTTCTTT. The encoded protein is CASSEAGYSTEAFF.

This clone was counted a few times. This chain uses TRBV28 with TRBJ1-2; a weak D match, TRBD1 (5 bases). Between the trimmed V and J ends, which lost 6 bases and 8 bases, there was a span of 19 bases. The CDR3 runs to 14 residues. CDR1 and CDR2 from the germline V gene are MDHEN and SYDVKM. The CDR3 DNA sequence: TGTGCCAGCAGGGTGTTACGGGACTTATGGGGCTACACCTTC. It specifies CASRVLRDLWGYTF.

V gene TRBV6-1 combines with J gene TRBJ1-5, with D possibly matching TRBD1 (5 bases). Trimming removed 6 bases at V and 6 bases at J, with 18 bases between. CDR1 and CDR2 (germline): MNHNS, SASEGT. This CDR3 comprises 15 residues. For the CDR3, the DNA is TGTGCCAGCAGGGCCGAGGACGGGGGAGGTCAGCCCCAGCATTTT. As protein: CASRAEDGGGQPQHF.

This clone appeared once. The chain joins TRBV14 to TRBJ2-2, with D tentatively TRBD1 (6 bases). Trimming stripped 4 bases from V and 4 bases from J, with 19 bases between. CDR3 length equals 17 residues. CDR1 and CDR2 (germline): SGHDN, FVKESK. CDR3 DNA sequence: TGTGCCAGCAGCCTACGTAACAGGGCAATGGGCACCGGGGAGCTGTTTTTT. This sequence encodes CASSLRNRAMGTGELFF.

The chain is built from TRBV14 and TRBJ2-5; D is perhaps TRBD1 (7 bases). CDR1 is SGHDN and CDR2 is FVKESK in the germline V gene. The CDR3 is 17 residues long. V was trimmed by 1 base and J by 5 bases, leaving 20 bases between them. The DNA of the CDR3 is TGTGCCAGCAGCCAAGGGTTCTCCAGGGGGGCGAAGGAGACCCAGTACTTC. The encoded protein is CASSQGFSRGAKETQYF.

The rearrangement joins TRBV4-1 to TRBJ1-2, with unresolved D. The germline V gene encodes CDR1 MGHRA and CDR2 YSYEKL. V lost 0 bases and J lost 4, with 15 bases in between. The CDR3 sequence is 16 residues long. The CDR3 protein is CASSQEGGVKGYGYTF. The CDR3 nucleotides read TGCGCCAGCAGCCAAGAGGGCGGGGTAAAAGGCTATGGCTACACCTTC.

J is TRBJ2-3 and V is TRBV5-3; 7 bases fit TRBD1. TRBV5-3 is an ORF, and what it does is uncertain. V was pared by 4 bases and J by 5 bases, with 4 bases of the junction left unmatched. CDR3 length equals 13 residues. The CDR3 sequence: CARSSTGEDTQYF. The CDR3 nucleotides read TGTGCCAGAAGCAGCACAGGGGAAGATACGCAGTATTTT.

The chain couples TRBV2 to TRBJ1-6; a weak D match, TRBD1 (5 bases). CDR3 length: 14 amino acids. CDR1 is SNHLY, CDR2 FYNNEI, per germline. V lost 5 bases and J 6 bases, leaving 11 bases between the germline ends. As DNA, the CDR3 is TGTGCCAGCAGTCGACAGCGAGTTAATTCACCCCTCCACTTT. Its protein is CASSRQRVNSPLHF.